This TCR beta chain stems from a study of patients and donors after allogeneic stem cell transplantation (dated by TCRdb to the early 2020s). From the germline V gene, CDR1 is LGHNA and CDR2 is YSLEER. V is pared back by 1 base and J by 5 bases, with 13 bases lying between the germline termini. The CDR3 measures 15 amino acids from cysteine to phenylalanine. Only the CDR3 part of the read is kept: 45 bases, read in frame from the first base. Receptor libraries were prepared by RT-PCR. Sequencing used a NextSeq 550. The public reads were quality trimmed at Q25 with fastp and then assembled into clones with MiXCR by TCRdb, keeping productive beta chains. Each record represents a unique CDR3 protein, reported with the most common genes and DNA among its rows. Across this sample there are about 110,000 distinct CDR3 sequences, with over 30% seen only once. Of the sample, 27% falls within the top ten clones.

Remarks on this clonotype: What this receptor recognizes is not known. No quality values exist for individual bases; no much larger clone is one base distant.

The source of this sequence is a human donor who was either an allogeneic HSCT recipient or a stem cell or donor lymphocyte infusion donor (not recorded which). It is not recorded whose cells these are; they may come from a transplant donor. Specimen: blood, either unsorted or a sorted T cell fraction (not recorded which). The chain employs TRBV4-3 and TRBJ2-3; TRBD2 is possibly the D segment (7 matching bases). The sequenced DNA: TGCGCCAGCAGCCAAGTAGGAGGGGGGGGAGATACGCAGTATTTT. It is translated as CASSQVGGGGDTQYF.